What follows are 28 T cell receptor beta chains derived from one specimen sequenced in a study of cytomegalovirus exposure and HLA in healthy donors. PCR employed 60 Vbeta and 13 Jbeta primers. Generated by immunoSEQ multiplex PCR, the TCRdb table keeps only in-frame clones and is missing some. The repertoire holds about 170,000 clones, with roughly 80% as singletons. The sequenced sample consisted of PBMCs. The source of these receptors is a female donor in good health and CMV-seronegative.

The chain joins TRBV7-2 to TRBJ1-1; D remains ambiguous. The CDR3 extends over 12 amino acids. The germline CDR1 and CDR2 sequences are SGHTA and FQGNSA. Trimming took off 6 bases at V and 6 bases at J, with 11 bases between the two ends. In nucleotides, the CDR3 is TGTGCCAGCAGAAAAATAGTTTCTGAAGCTTTCTTT. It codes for CASRKIVSEAFF.

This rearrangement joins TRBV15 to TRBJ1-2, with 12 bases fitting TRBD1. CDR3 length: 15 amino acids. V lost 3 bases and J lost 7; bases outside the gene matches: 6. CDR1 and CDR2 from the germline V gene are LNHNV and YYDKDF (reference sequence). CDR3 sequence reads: CATSRGDRGLSGYTF. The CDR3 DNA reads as TGTGCCACCAGCAGGGGGGACAGGGGGCTCTCTGGCTACACCTTC.

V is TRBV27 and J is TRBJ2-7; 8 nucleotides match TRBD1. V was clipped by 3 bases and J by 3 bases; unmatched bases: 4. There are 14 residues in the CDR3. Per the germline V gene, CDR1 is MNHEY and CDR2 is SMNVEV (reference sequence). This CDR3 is CASSFSGTGYEQYF. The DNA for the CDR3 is TGTGCCAGCAGTTTCTCCGGGACAGGCTACGAGCAGTACTTC.

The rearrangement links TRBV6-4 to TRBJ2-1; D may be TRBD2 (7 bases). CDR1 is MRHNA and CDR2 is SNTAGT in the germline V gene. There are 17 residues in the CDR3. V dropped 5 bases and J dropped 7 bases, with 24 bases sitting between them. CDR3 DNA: TGTGCCAGCAGTAAAGGGGGGGAGAAATTCCCTGGTAATGAGCAGTTCTTC. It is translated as CASSKGGEKFPGNEQFF.

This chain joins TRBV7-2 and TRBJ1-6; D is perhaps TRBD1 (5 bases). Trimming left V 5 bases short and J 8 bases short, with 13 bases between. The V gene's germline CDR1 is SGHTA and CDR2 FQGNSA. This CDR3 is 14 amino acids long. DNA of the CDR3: TGTGCCAGCAGCGAATCAGGGATCTATTCACCCCTCCACTTT. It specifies CASSESGIYSPLHF.

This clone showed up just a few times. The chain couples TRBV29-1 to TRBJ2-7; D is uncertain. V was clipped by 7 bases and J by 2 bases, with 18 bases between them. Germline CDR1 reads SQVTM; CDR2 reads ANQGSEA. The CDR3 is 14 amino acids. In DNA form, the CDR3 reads TGCAGCGCCGAGCACGCCGAACGCCCCTACGAGCAGTACTTC. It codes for CSAEHAERPYEQYF.

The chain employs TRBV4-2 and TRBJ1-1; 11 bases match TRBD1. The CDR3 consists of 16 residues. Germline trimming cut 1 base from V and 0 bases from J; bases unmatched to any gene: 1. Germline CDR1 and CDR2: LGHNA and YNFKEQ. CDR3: CASSQGTGGLNTEAFF. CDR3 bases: TGTGCCAGCAGCCAAGGGACAGGGGGCTTGAACACTGAAGCTTTCTTT.

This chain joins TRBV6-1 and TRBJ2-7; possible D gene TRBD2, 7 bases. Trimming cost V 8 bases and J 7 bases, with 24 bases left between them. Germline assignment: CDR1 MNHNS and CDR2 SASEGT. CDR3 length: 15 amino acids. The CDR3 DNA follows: TGTGCCAGCGGGGAAACTTGGGAGGGGGAGGGTGAGCAGTACTTC. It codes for CASGETWEGEGEQYF.

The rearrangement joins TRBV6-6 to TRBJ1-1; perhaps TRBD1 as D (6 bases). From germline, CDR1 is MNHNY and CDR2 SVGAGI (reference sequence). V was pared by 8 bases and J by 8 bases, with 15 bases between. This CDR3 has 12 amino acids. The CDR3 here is CASRERQAEAFF. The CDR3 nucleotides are TGTGCCAGCCGAGAGAGACAGGCGGAAGCTTTCTTT.

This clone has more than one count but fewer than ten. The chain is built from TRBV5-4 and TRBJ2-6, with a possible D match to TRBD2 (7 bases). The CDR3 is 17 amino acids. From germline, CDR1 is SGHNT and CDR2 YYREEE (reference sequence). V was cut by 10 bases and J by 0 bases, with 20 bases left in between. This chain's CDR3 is CAGMGGAYSSGANVLTF. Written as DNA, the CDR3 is TGTGCCGGGATGGGGGGGGCCTATAGCTCTGGGGCCAACGTCCTGACTTTC.

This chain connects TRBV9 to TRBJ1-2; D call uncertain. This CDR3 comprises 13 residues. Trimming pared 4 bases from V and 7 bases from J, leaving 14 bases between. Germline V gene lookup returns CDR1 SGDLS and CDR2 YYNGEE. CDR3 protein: CASSKPGIGGYTF. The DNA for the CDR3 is TGTGCCAGCAGCAAACCCGGGATTGGTGGCTACACCTTC.

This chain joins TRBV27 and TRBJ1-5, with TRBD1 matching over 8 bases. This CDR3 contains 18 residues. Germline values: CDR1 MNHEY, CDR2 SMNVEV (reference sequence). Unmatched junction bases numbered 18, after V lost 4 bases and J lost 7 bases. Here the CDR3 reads CASSSHRGTGDYAQPQHF. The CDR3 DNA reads TGTGCCAGCAGTTCCCACAGGGGGACGGGGGACTATGCACAGCCCCAGCATTTT.

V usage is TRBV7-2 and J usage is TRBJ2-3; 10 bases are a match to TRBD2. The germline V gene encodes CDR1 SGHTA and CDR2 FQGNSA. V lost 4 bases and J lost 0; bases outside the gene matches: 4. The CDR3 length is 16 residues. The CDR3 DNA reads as TGTGCCAGCAGCTCCCAGCGGGGGGGGAGCACAGATACGCAGTATTTT. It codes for CASSSQRGGSTDTQYF.

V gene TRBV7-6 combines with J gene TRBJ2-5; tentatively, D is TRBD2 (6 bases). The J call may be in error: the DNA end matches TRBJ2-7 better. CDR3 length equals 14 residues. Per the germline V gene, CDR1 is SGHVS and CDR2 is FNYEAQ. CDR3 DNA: TGTGCCAGCAGCCTCCCGGGGGTAGCGTACGAGCAGTACTTC. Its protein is CASSLPGVAYEQYF.

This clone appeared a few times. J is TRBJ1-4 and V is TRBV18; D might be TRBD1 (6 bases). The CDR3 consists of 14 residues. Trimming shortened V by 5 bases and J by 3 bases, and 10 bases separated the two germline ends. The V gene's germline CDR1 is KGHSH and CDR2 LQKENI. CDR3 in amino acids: CASSGGLANEKLFF. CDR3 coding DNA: TGTGCCAGCTCAGGGGGCTTGGCTAATGAAAAACTGTTTTTT.

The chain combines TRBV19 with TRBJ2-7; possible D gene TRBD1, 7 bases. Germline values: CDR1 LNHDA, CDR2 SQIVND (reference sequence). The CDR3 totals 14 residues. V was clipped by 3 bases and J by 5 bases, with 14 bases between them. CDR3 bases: TGTGCCAGTAGTATCCGATCCAGGGGGGACGAGCAGTACTTC. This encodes CASSIRSRGDEQYF.

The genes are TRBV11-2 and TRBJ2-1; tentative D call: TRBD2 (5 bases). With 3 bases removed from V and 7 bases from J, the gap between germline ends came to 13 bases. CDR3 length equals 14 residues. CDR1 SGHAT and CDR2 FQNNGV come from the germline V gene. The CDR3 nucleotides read TGTGCCAGCAGCTTTCCAACTAGAGTGAATGAGCAGTTCTTC. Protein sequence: CASSFPTRVNEQFF. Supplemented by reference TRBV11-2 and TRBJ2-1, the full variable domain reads EAGVAQSPRYKIIEKRQSVAFWCNPISGHATLYWYQQILGQGPKLLIQFQNNGVVDDSQLPKDRFSAERLKGVDSTLKIQPAKLEDSAVYLCASSFPTRVNEQFFGPGTRLTVL.

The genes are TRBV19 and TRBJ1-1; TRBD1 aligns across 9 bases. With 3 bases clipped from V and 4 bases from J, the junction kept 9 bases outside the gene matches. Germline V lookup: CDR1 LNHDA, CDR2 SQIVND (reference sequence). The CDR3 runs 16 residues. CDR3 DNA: TGTGCCAGTAGTATTAGGGACAGGGTTGTCGGCACTGAAGCTTTCTTT. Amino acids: CASSIRDRVVGTEAFF.

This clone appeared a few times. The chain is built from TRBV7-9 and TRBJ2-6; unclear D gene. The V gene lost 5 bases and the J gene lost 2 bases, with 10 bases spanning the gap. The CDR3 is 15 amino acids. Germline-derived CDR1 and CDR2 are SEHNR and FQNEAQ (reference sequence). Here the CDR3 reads CASSPLVAGANVLTF. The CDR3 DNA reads TGTGCCAGCAGCCCCCTAGTAGCTGGGGCCAACGTCCTGACTTTC.

The CDR3 bases are TGTGCCAGCAGCCCAGAGGGCCGAAACACCGGGGAGCTGTTTTTT. This codes for CASSPEGRNTGELFF. The chain uses TRBV7-8 and TRBJ2-2; tentative D call: TRBD2 (5 bases). This CDR3 contains 15 residues. V was pared by 5 bases and J by 2 bases, with 12 bases between. Germline CDR1 is SGHVS and CDR2 is FQNEAQ.

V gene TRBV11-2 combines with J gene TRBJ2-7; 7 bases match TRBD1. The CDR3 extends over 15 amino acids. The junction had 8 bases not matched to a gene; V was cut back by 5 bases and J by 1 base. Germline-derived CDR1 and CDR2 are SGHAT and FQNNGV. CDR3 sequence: CASSTHRGQSYEQYF. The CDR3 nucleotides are TGTGCCAGCAGCACCCATCGGGGACAGTCCTACGAGCAGTACTTC.

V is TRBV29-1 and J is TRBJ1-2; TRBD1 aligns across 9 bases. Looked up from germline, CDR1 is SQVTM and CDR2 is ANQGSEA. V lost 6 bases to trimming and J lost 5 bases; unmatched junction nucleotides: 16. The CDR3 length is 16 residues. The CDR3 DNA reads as TGCAGCGTCGGGGTCCGGGACAGGGTTAACACGTATGGCTACACCTTC. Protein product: CSVGVRDRVNTYGYTF.

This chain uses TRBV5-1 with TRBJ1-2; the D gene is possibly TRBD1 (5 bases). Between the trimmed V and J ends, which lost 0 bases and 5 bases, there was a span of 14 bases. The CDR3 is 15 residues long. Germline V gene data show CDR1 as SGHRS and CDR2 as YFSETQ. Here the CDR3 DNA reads TGCGCCAGCAGCTTGGGGGCACAGGAGCTTTATGGCTACACCTTC. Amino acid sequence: CASSLGAQELYGYTF.

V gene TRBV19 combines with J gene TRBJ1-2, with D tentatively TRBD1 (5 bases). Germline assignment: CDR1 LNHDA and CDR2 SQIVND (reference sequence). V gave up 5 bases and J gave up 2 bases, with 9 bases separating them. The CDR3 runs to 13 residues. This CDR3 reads CASSPQGNYGYTF. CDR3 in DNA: TGTGCCAGTAGTCCTCAGGGAAACTATGGCTACACCTTC.

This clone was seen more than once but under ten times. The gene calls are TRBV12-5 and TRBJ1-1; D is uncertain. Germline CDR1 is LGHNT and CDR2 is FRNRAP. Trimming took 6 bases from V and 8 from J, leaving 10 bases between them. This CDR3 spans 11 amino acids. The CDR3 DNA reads TGTGCTAGTGGGGAGAGAAAGGAAGCTTTCTTT. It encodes CASGERKEAFF.

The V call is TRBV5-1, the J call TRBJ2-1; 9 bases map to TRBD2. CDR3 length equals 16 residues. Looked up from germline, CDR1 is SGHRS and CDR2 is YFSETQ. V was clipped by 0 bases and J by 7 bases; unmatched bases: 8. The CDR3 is CASSLGGSGRGNEQFF. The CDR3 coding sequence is TGCGCCAGCAGCTTGGGCGGTAGCGGGAGAGGGAATGAGCAGTTCTTC. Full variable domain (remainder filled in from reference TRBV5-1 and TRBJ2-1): KAGVTQTPRYLIKTRGQQVTLSCSPISGHRSVSWYQQTPGQGLQFLFEYFSETQRNKGNFPGRFSGRQFSNSRSEMNVSTLELGDSALYLCASSLGGSGRGNEQFFGPGTRLTVL.

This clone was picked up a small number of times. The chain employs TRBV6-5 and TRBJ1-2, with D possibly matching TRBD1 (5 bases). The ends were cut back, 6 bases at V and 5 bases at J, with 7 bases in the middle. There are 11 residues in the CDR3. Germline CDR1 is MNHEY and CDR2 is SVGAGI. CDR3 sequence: CASSGGYGYTF. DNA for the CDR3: TGTGCCAGCAGCGGGGGATATGGCTACACCTTC.

CDR3 in amino acids: CASRGGDRGEAFF. CDR3 DNA: TGTGCCAGCAGGGGGGGGGACAGGGGAGAAGCTTTCTTT. The chain carries TRBV6-6 and TRBJ1-1; 10 bases align to TRBD1. The CDR3 runs 13 residues. V lost 6 bases to trimming and J lost 8 bases; unmatched junction nucleotides: 6. The germline V gene encodes CDR1 MNHNY and CDR2 SVGAGI (reference sequence).